This T cell receptor (beta chain) appears in the sequencing data of a study of OX40 agonist ivuxolimab in advanced cancers. At the level of the study: The dose-escalation cohort was about 83% male, with a mean age of around 60 years, ranging about 23 to 90.

The CDR3 loop spans 14 amino acids. Per germline, CDR1 SGHRS and CDR2 YFSETQ. Trimming removed 2 bases from V and 5 bases from J; junction bases left unmatched: 7. The data were produced by immunoSEQ multiplex PCR, yet TCRdb's version contains in-frame clones alone and is incomplete. Among some 100,000 clones listed, roughly nine tenths were seen once. Anyone with autoimmune disease history or systemic immunosuppression was excluded. This clonotype originated in an adult with an advanced solid tumor such as melanoma, head and neck, liver or kidney cancer. Sample: CD4+ or CD8+ T cells sorted from blood, taken in a trial of the OX40 agonist ivuxolimab. This chain uses TRBV5-1 with TRBJ2-7, with TRBD2 identical over 7 bases. The CDR3 region is CASSLRGGPDEQYF. As DNA, the CDR3 is TGCGCCAGCAGCTTACGGGGAGGGCCGGACGAGCAGTACTTC. The variable domain in full, with the rest retrieved from reference TRBV5-1 and TRBJ2-7, is KAGVTQTPRYLIKTRGQQVTLSCSPISGHRSVSWYQQTPGQGLQFLFEYFSETQRNKGNFPGRFSGRQFSNSRSEMNVSTLELGDSALYLCASSLRGGPDEQYFGPGTRLTVT.